A selection of T cell receptor beta chains follows, all from one sample in a study of blood T cell repertoires in COVID-19. The assay was immunoSEQ multiplex PCR, and TCRdb's table has in-frame clones only and misses some. The table has 200,000 to 300,000 clones, about nine tenths seen once; the top ten hold roughly 3.7%. The sequencing sample was made of peripheral blood. Receptor source: a woman aged 40 to 50 with acute or convalescent COVID-19. Both conserved end residues are part of each CDR3. The order of the fields is clone size, V gene, D gene, J gene, CDR3 protein, CDR3 DNA. The D gene is left open where the match is weak. Size is omitted from some rows. Given values are once, few, many or a class for expanded clones.

clone size: -
V gene: TRBV18
D gene: TRBD1
J gene: TRBJ1-6
CDR3 protein: CASSLPQGKDNSPLHF
CDR3 DNA: TGTGCCAGCTCACTTCCACAGGGGAAGGATAATTCACCCCTCCACTTT

clone size: -
V gene: TRBV30
D gene: -
J gene: TRBJ1-1
CDR3 protein: CAWNPGPKNTEAFF
CDR3 DNA: TGTGCCTGGAACCCGGGTCCTAAGAACACTGAAGCTTTCTTT

clone size: -
V gene: TRBV6-2/TRBV6-3
D gene: TRBD2
J gene: TRBJ2-1
CDR3 protein: CASSRLGLATYNEQFF
CDR3 DNA: TGTGCCAGCAGCCGCCTGGGACTAGCTACCTACAATGAGCAGTTCTTC

clone size: once
V gene: TRBV6-6
D gene: -
J gene: TRBJ1-5
CDR3 protein: CASSPLSNQPQHF
CDR3 DNA: TGTGCCAGCAGTCCCCTCAGCAATCAGCCCCAGCATTTT

clone size: -
V gene: TRBV19
D gene: TRBD1
J gene: TRBJ1-4
CDR3 protein: CASSPDRGAVRDNEKLFF
CDR3 DNA: TGTGCCAGTAGTCCCGACAGGGGCGCAGTCCGGGATAATGAAAAACTGTTTTTT

clone size: once
V gene: TRBV7-6
D gene: TRBD1
J gene: TRBJ1-4
CDR3 protein: CASSFGQGAPYEKLFF
CDR3 DNA: TGTGCCAGCAGCTTCGGACAGGGGGCGCCTTATGAAAAACTGTTTTTT

clone size: once
V gene: TRBV2
D gene: -
J gene: TRBJ1-2
CDR3 protein: CASRLGAGYGYTF
CDR3 DNA: TGTGCCAGCAGATTGGGGGCCGGCTATGGCTACACCTTC

clone size: -
V gene: TRBV6-5
D gene: TRBD2
J gene: TRBJ2-3
CDR3 protein: CASSYIAGGPTDTQYF
CDR3 DNA: TGTGCCAGCAGTTACATAGCGGGGGGGCCTACAGATACGCAGTATTTT

clone size: -
V gene: TRBV5-1
D gene: TRBD1
J gene: TRBJ1-5
CDR3 protein: CASSPRTGRGQPQHF
CDR3 DNA: TGCGCCAGCAGCCCCCGGACAGGGCGGGGGCAGCCCCAGCATTTT

clone size: -
V gene: TRBV13
D gene: TRBD1
J gene: TRBJ2-2
CDR3 protein: CASSDLRQGQAGELFF
CDR3 DNA: TGTGCCAGCAGTGACCTCCGACAGGGGCAGGCCGGGGAGCTGTTTTTT

clone size: -
V gene: TRBV30
D gene: -
J gene: TRBJ2-2
CDR3 protein: CACPGGALNTGELFF
CDR3 DNA: TGTGCCTGCCCCGGAGGGGCATTGAACACCGGGGAGCTGTTTTTT

clone size: -
V gene: TRBV6-5
D gene: -
J gene: TRBJ1-1
CDR3 protein: CASRPRGTEAFF
CDR3 DNA: TGTGCCAGCAGACCCCGGGGAACTGAAGCTTTCTTT

clone size: -
V gene: TRBV27
D gene: -
J gene: TRBJ1-1
CDR3 protein: CASSYSGTEAFF
CDR3 DNA: TGTGCCAGCAGTTACTCAGGAACTGAAGCTTTCTTT

clone size: once
V gene: TRBV4-1
D gene: TRBD1
J gene: TRBJ1-5
CDR3 protein: CASSRRDRDSNQPQHF
CDR3 DNA: TGCGCCAGCAGCCGAAGGGACAGGGATAGCAATCAGCCCCAGCATTTT

clone size: once
V gene: TRBV4-2
D gene: TRBD2
J gene: TRBJ2-3
CDR3 protein: CASSQAARGGTDTQYF
CDR3 DNA: TGTGCCAGCAGCCAAGCGGCCCGGGGGGGCACAGATACGCAGTATTTT

clone size: -
V gene: TRBV4-1
D gene: TRBD2
J gene: TRBJ2-2
CDR3 protein: CASSRTSGGAGELFF
CDR3 DNA: TGCGCCAGCAGCCGAACTAGCGGGGGGGCCGGGGAGCTGTTTTTT

clone size: few
V gene: TRBV7-8
D gene: TRBD1
J gene: TRBJ2-2
CDR3 protein: CASSSQGAPNSGELFF
CDR3 DNA: TGTGCCAGCAGCTCACAGGGGGCGCCCAACAGCGGGGAGCTGTTTTTT

clone size: -
V gene: TRBV9
D gene: -
J gene: TRBJ2-4
CDR3 protein: CASSPEGVAKNIQYF
CDR3 DNA: TGTGCCAGCAGCCCCGAGGGGGTAGCCAAAAACATTCAGTACTTC

clone size: -
V gene: TRBV15
D gene: -
J gene: TRBJ1-1
CDR3 protein: CATSRDRGTEAFF
CDR3 DNA: TGTGCCACCAGCAGAGACCGGGGGACTGAAGCTTTCTTT

clone size: -
V gene: TRBV2
D gene: -
J gene: TRBJ1-1
CDR3 protein: CASRSNRAVTEAFF
CDR3 DNA: TGTGCCAGCAGGAGTAACAGGGCAGTCACTGAAGCTTTCTTT

clone size: -
V gene: TRBV30
D gene: TRBD1
J gene: TRBJ1-4
CDR3 protein: CAWSTDRGLTNEKLFF
CDR3 DNA: TGTGCCTGGAGTACGGACAGGGGGCTTACTAATGAAAAACTGTTTTTT

clone size: -
V gene: TRBV6-5
D gene: TRBD1
J gene: TRBJ1-2
CDR3 protein: CASSPERQGHYGYTF
CDR3 DNA: TGTGCCAGCAGCCCAGAACGACAGGGTCACTATGGCTACACCTTC

clone size: -
V gene: TRBV11-3
D gene: -
J gene: TRBJ2-3
CDR3 protein: CASSFQAHF
CDR3 DNA: TGTGCCAGCAGCTTCCAGGCCCATTTT

clone size: -
V gene: TRBV10-3
D gene: TRBD1
J gene: TRBJ2-5
CDR3 protein: CAISAQGAGETQYF
CDR3 DNA: TGTGCCATCAGTGCTCAGGGGGCAGGGGAGACCCAGTACTTC

clone size: -
V gene: TRBV6-1
D gene: TRBD1
J gene: TRBJ1-2
CDR3 protein: CASSEGWTGSNGYTF
CDR3 DNA: TGTGCCAGCAGTGAAGGCTGGACAGGGTCCAATGGCTACACCTTC

clone size: -
V gene: TRBV19
D gene: -
J gene: TRBJ2-1
CDR3 protein: CASSSGRLVNEQFF
CDR3 DNA: TGTGCCAGTAGTAGTGGGAGGCTGGTCAATGAGCAGTTCTTC

clone size: -
V gene: TRBV4-2
D gene: TRBD1
J gene: TRBJ1-1
CDR3 protein: CASSQVEGAGTEAFF
CDR3 DNA: TGTGCCAGCAGCCAAGTTGAGGGGGCGGGCACTGAAGCTTTCTTT

clone size: -
V gene: TRBV30
D gene: -
J gene: TRBJ1-1
CDR3 protein: CAWSARGRTTEAFF
CDR3 DNA: TGTGCCTGGAGTGCTCGGGGGAGGACCACTGAAGCTTTCTTT

clone size: -
V gene: TRBV6-6
D gene: -
J gene: TRBJ1-5
CDR3 protein: CASSSGGDTQHF
CDR3 DNA: TGTGCCAGCAGCTCGGGGGGGGACACCCAGCATTTT

clone size: -
V gene: TRBV5-1
D gene: -
J gene: TRBJ1-5
CDR3 protein: CASSPGGGGNQPQHF
CDR3 DNA: TGCGCCAGCAGCCCTGGGGGAGGGGGCAATCAGCCCCAGCATTTT